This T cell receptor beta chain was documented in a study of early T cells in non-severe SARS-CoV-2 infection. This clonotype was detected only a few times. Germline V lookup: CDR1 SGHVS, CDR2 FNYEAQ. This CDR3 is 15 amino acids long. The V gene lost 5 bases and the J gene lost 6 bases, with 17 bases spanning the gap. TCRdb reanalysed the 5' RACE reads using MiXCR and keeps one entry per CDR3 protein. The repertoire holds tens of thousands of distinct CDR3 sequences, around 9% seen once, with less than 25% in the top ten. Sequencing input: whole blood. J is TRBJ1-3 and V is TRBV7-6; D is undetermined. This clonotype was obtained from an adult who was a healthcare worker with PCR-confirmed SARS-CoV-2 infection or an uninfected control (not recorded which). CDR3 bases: TGTGCCAGCAGCCCTGCCCGGGATGCGGAAAACACCATATATTTT. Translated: CASSPARDAENTIYF.